The TCR beta chain under discussion was sequenced for a study of early T cells in non-severe SARS-CoV-2 infection. Overall study context: Chains from this unsorted whole-blood bulk RNA could not be paired.

Unique molecular identifiers tagged individual cDNA molecules. One entry per CDR3 protein results from TCRdb running MiXCR on the 5' RACE reads. The table records roughly 57,000 distinct CDR3 sequences, 12% of them present only once. The sequence was obtained from an adult who was a healthcare worker with PCR-confirmed SARS-CoV-2 infection or an uninfected control (not recorded which). The sequencing here drew on whole blood, taken at baseline.

Here the CDR3 DNA reads TGTGCCAGCAGTTACTCCCTCTTTTTCGCGGGACTTAACACCGGGGAGCTGTTTTTT. Residues: CASSYSLFFAGLNTGELFF. The J gene is TRBJ2-2, the V gene TRBV6-2 or TRBV6-3; TRBD2 is a possible D gene (6 bases). This CDR3 region has 19 residues. Deletions cut 0 bases from V and 2 bases from J, with 19 bases between. In germline, CDR1 is MNHEY, CDR2 SVGEGT.